This T cell receptor beta chain was recorded in a study of T cells expressing NK-cell markers. TCRdb processed the 5' RACE reads again and assigns one entry to each CDR3 protein, with no DNA. In total, the table holds about 540,000 distinct CDR3 sequences. The germline CDR1 and CDR2 sequences are ENHRY and SYGVKD. The CDR3 spans 14 residues. The V call is TRBV10-3, the J call TRBJ1-3. The source is a man between 18 and 29 years old in good health. The specimen was blood T cells: a sorted CD56 or NKG2C T cell subset, CD4+ or CD8+ T cells, or bulk PBMC T cells (not recorded which). CDR3: CAIQTGGSGNTIYF.